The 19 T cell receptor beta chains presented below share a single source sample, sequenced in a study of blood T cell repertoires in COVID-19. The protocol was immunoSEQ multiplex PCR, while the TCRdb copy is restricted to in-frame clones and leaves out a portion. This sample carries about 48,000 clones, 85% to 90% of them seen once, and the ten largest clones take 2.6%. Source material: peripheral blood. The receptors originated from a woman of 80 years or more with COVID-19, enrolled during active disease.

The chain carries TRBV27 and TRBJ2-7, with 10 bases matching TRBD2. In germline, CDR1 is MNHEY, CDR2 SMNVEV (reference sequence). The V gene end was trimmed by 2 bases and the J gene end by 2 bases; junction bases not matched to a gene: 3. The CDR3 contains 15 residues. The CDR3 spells CASSLRTSGPYEQYF. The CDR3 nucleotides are TGTGCCAGCAGTTTACGGACTAGCGGTCCCTACGAGCAGTACTTC.

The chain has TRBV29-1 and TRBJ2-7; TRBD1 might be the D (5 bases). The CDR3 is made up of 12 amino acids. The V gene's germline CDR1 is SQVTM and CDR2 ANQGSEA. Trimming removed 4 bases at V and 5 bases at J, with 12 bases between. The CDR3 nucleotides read TGCAGCGTTGCCTCAGGGTGGAACGAGCAGTACTTC. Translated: CSVASGWNEQYF.

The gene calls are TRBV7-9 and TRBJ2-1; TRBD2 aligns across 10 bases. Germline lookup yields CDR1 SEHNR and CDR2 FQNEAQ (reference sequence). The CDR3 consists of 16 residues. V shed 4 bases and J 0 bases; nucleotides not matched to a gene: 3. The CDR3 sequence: CASSSSSGGSYNEQFF. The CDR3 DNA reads TGTGCCAGCAGCTCGTCTAGCGGGGGCTCCTACAATGAGCAGTTCTTC. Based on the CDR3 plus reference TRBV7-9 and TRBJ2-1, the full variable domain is DTGVSQNPRHKITKRGQNVTFRCDPISEHNRLYWYRQTLGQGPEFLTYFQNEAQLEKSRLLSDRFSAERPKGSFSTLEIQRTEQGDSAMYLCASSSSSGGSYNEQFFGPGTRLTVL.

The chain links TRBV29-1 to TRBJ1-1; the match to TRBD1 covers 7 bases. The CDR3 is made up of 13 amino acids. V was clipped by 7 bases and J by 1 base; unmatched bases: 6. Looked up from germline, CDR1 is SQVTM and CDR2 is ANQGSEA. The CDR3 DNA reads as TGCAGCGGTGGGGACAGAGAGAACACTGAAGCTTTCTTT. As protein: CSGGDRENTEAFF. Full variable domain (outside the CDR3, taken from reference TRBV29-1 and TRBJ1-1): SAVISQKPSRDICQRGTSLTIQCQVDSQVTMMFWYRQQPGQSLTLIATANQGSEATYESGFVIDKFPISRPNLTFSTLTVSNMSPEDSSIYLCSGGDRENTEAFFGQGTRLTVV.

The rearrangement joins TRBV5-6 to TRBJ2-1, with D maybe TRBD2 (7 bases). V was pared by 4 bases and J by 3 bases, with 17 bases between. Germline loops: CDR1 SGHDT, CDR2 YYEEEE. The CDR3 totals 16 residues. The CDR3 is CASSQIRGLNYNEQFF. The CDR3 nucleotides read TGTGCCAGCAGCCAAATCAGGGGACTAAACTACAATGAGCAGTTCTTC.

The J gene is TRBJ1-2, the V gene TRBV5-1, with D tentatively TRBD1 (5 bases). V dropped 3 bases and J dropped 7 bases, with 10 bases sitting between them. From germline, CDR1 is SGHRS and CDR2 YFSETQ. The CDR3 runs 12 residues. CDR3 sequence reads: CASSSQGFGYTF. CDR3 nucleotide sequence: TGCGCCAGCAGCTCCCAGGGTTTTGGCTACACCTTC.

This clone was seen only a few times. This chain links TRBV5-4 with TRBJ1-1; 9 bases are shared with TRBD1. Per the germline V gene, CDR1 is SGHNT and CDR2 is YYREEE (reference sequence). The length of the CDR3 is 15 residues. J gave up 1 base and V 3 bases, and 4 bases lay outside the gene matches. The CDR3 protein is CASSWTGVRNTEAFF. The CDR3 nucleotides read TGTGCCAGCAGCTGGACAGGGGTCCGGAACACTGAAGCTTTCTTT. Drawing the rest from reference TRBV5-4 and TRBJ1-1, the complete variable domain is ETGVTQSPTHLIKTRGQQVTLRCSSQSGHNTVSWYQQALGQGPQFIFQYYREEENGRGNFPPRFSGLQFPNYSSELNVNALELDDSALYLCASSWTGVRNTEAFFGQGTRLTVV.

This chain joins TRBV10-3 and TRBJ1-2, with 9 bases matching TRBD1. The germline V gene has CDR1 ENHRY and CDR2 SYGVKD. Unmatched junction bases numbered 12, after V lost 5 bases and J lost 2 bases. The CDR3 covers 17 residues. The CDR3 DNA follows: TGTGCCATCAGTTCCCAGCCGGGACAGGGCGGAAACTATGGCTACACCTTC. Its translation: CAISSQPGQGGNYGYTF.

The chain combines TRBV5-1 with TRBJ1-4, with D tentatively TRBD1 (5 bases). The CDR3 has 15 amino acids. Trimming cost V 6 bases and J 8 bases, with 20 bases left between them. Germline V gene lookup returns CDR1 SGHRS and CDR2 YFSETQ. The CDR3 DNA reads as TGCGCCAGCACCTCCCGGGGGGGAACCGACGAAAAACTGTTTTTT. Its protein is CASTSRGGTDEKLFF.

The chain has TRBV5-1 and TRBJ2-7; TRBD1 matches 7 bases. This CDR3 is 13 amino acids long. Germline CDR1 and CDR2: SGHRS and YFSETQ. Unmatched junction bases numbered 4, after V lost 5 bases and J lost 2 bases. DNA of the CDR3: TGCGCCAGCAGGTTCGGACAGGCCTACGAGCAGTACTTC. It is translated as CASRFGQAYEQYF.

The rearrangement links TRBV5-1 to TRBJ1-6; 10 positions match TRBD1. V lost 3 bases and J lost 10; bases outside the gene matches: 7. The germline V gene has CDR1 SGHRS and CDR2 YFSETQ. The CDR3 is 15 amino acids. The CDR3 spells CASSYGTGEGSPLHF. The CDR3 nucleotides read TGCGCCAGCAGCTACGGGACAGGGGAAGGCTCACCCCTCCACTTT.

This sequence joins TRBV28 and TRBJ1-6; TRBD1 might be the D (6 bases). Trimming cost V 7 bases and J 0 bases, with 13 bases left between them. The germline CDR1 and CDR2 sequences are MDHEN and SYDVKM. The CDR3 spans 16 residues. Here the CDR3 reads CASTLGQSSYNSPLHF. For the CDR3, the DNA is TGTGCCAGCACCTTAGGACAGAGCTCCTATAATTCACCCCTCCACTTT.

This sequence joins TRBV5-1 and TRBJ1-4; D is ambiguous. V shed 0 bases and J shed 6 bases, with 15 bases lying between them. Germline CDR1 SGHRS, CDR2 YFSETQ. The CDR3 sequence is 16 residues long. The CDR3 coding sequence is TGCGCCAGCAGCTTGGTGGTTGGGAGGATTGATGAAAAACTGTTTTTT. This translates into CASSLVVGRIDEKLFF.

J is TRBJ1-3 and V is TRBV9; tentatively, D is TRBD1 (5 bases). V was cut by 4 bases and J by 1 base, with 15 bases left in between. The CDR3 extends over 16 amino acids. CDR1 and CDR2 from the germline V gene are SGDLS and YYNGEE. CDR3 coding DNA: TGTGCCAGCAGCCCTCCGCCCCGGGGGTCTGGAAACACCATATATTTT. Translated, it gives CASSPPPRGSGNTIYF.

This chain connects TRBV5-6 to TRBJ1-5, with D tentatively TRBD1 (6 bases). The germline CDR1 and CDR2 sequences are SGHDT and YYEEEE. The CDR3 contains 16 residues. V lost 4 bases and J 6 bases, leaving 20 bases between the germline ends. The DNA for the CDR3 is TGTGCCAGCAGCCTATATGCCGGGACAATAAGTCAGCCCCAGCATTTT. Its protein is CASSLYAGTISQPQHF.

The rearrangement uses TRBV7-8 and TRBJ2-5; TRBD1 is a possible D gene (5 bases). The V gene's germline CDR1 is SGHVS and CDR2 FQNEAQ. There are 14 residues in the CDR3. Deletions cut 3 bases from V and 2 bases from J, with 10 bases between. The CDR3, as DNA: TGTGCCAGCAGCTTGGTAGGGGTTCAAGAGACCCAGTACTTC. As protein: CASSLVGVQETQYF.

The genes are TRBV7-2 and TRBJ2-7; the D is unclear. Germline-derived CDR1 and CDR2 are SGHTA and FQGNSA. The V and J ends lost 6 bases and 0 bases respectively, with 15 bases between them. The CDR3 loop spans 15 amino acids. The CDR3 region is CASRPGSRSSYEQYF. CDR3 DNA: TGTGCCAGCAGGCCAGGCTCTCGAAGCTCCTACGAGCAGTACTTC.

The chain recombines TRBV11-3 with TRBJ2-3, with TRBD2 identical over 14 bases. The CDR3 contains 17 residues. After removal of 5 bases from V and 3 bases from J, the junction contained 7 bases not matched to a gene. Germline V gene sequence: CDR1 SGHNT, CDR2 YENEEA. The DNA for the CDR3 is TGTGCCAGCAGCACTGGACTAGCGGGGGGTAGGACAGATACGCAGTATTTT. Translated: CASSTGLAGGRTDTQYF. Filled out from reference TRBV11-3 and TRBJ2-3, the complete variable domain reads EAGVVQSPRYKIIEKKQPVAFWCNPISGHNTLYWYLQNLGQGPELLIRYENEEAVDDSQLPKDRFSAERLKGVDSTLKIQPAELGDSAVYLCASSTGLAGGRTDTQYFGPGTRLTVL.

The CDR3 coding sequence is TGTGCCAGCAGTGCCCCCAGGCAGGGAAAACTCTATGGCTACACCTTC. Translation gives CASSAPRQGKLYGYTF. This chain joins TRBV27 and TRBJ1-2; D perhaps matches TRBD1 (5 bases). The CDR3 has 16 residues. Germline V gives CDR1 MNHEY, CDR2 SMNVEV (reference sequence). V gave up 5 bases and J gave up 4 bases, with 20 bases separating them.